This T cell receptor (beta chain) stems from a study of CD8 T cells in ankylosing spondylitis. General observations from the study: It appeared that ankylosing spondylitis blood was characterized by a TCR beta motif of eight highly homologous variants. Significant enrichment of disease-linked clones was reported in matched ankylosing spondylitis synovial fluid.

TCRdb analysed the 5' RACE reads with MiXCR anew, one entry per CDR3 protein. The repertoire has 350,000 or so distinct CDR3 sequences, 7% to 9% of them found once; the top ten carry 14% to 15%. This clonotype was detected many times. Its antigen is not known. V was shortened by 6 bases and J by 2 bases, with 11 bases between the two germline ends. The CDR3 contains 14 residues. The receptor comes from a male donor with ankylosing spondylitis. The chain links TRBV12-3 or TRBV12-4 to TRBJ1-3; D uncertain. Sequenced material: blood, either unsorted or a sorted T cell fraction (not recorded which). The CDR3 nucleotides read TGTGCCAGCAGCAGCCTCCCGGCTGGAAACACCATATATTTT. It yields the protein CASSSLPAGNTIYF.